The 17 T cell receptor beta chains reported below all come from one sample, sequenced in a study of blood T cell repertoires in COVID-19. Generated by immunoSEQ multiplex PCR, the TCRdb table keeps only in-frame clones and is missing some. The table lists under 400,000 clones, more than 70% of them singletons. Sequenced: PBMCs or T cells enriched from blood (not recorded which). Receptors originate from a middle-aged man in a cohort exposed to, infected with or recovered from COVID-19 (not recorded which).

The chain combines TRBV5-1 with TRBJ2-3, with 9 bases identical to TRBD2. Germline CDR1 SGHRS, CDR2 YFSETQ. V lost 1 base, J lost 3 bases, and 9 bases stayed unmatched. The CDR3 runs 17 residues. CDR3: CASSLKGAGGPTDTQYF. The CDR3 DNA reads TGCGCCAGCAGCTTGAAAGGGGCGGGAGGGCCTACAGATACGCAGTATTTT.

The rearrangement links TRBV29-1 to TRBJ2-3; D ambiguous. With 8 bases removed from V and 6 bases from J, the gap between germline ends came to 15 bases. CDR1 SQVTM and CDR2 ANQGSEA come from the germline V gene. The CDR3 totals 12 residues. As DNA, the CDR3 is TGCAGCTCTATTGATTCGCGCGATACGCAGTATTTT. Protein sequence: CSSIDSRDTQYF.

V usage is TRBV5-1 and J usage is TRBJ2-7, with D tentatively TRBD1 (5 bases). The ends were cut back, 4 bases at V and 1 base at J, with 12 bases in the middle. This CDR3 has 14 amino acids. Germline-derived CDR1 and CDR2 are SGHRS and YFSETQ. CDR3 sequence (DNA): TGCGCCAGCAGCCCCATGACAGAATCCTACGAGCAGTACTTC. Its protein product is CASSPMTESYEQYF.

The CDR3 bases are TGTGCCTGGAGTGTGAAGACAGTGATAGTTTCACCCCTCCACTTT. Protein: CAWSVKTVIVSPLHF. V is TRBV30 and J is TRBJ1-6; tentative D call: TRBD1 (5 bases). Germline V lookup: CDR1 GTSNPN, CDR2 SVGIG (reference sequence). The CDR3 sequence is 15 residues long. V was trimmed by 0 bases and J by 9 bases, leaving 15 bases between them. Based on the CDR3 plus reference TRBV30 and TRBJ1-6, the full variable domain is SQTIHQWPATLVQPVGSPLSLECTVEGTSNPNLYWYRQAAGRGLQLLFYSVGIGQISSEVPQNLSASRPQDRQFILSSKKLLLSDSGFYLCAWSVKTVIVSPLHFGNGTRLTVT.

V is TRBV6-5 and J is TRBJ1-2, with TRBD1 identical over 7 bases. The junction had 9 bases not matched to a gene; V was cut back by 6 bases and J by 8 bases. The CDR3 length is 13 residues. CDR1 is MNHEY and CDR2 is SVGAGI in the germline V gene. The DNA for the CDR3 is TGTGCCAGCAGGCGACAGGGACGGGAAGGCTACACCTTC. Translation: CASRRQGREGYTF.

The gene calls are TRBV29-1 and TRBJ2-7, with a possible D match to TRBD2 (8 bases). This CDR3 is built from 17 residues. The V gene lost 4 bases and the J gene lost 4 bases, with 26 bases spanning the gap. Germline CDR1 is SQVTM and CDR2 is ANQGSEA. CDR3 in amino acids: CSVVVGGGLSGGYEQYF. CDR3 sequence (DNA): TGCAGCGTTGTCGTTGGAGGGGGCCTGAGCGGGGGATACGAGCAGTACTTC.

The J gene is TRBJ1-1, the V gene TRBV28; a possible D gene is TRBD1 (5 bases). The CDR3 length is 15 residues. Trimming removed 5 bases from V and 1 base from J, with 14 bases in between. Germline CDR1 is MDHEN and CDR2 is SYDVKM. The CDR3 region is CASSPSPGRNTEAFF. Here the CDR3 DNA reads TGTGCCAGCAGTCCCTCCCCAGGGCGGAACACTGAAGCTTTCTTT.

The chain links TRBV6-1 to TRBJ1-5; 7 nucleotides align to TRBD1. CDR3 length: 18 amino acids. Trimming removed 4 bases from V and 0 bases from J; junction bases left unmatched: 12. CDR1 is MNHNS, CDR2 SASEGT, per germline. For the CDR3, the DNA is TGTGCCAGCAGTGGACGACAGGGTTCATTGAATAGCAATCAGCCCCAGCATTTT. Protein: CASSGRQGSLNSNQPQHF.

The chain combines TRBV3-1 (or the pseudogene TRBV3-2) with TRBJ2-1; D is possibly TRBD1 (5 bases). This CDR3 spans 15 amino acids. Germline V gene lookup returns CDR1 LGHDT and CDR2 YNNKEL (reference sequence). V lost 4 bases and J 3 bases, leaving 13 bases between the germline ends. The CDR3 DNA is TGTGCCAGCAGCCGGAAGGGGCGTTACTACAATGAGCAGTTCTTC. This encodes CASSRKGRYYNEQFF.

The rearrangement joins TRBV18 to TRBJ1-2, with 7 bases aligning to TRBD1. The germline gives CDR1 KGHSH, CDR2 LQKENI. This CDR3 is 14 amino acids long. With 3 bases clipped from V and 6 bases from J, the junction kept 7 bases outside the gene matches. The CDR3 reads CASSPRDRTHGYTF. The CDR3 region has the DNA TGTGCCAGCTCACCGAGGGACAGAACACATGGCTACACCTTC.

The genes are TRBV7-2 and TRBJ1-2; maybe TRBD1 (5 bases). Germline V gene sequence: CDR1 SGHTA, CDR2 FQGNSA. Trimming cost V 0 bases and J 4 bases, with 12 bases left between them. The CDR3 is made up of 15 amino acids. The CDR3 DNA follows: TGTGCCAGCAGCTTAGCGGTGGGGCAGGCCTATGGCTACACCTTC. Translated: CASSLAVGQAYGYTF.

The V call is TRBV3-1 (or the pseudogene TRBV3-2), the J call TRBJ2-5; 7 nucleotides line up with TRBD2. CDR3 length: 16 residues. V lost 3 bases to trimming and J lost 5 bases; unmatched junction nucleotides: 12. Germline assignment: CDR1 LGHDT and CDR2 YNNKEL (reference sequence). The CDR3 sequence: CASSHRTGGLGETQYF. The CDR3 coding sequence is TGTGCCAGCAGCCACCGCACCGGGGGGTTAGGGGAGACCCAGTACTTC.

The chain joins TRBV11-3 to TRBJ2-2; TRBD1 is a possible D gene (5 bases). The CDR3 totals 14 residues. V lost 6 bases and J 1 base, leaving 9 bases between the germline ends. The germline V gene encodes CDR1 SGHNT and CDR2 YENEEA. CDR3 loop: CASSSGQNTGELFF. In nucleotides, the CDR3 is TGTGCCAGCAGTTCCGGACAGAACACCGGGGAGCTGTTTTTT. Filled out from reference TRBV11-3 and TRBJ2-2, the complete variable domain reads EAGVVQSPRYKIIEKKQPVAFWCNPISGHNTLYWYLQNLGQGPELLIRYENEEAVDDSQLPKDRFSAERLKGVDSTLKIQPAELGDSAVYLCASSSGQNTGELFFGEGSRLTVL.

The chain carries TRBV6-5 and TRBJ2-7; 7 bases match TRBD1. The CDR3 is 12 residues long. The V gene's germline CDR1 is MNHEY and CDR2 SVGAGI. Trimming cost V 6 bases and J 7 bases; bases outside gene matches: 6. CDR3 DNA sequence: TGTGCCAGCAGGACGACAGGGCGAGAGCAGTACTTC. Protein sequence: CASRTTGREQYF.

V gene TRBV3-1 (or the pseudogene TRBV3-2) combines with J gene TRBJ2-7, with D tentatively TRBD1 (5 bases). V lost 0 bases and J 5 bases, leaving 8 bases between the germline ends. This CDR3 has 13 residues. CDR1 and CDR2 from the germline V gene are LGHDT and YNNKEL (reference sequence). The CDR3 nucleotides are TGTGCCAGCAGCCAAGATGGGGCGGACGAGCAGTACTTC. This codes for CASSQDGADEQYF.

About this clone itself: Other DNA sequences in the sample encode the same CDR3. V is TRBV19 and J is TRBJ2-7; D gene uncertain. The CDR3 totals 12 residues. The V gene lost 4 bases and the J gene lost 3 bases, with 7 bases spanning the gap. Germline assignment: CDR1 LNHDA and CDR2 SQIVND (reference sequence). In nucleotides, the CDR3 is TGTGCCAGTAGTACTTCAGGCTACGAGCAGTACTTC. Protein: CASSTSGYEQYF.

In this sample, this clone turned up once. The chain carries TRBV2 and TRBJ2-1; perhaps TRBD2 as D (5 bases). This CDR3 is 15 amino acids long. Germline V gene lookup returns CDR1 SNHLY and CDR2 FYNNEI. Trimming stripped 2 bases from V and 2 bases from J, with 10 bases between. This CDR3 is CASSEIRDTYNEQFF. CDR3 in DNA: TGTGCCAGCAGTGAAATTCGGGATACCTACAATGAGCAGTTCTTC.